A selection of T cell receptor beta chains follows, all from one sample in a study of blood T cell repertoires in COVID-19. The data were produced by immunoSEQ multiplex PCR, yet TCRdb's version contains in-frame clones alone and is incomplete. The table records roughly 200,000 clones, 75% to 90% of them present only once. The sequenced sample consisted of peripheral blood. These receptors originate from a man aged 35 to 55 with acute or convalescent COVID-19. CDR3s leave out the opening cysteine and the closing phenylalanine or tryptophan.

>TRBJ2-7|TRBV19
ASSISQQGPYEQY
>TRBJ2-1|TRBV2
ASSEPLVAGYNEQF
>TRBJ1-5|TRBV6-1
ASSAGQGALRNQPQH
>TRBJ1-1|TRBV2
ASSDVVGQGSWNTEAF
>TRBJ1-1|TRBV4-3
ASSHRDRGTEAF
>TRBJ2-1|TRBV29-1
SVAGGHYNEQF
>TRBJ2-1|TRBV7-3
ASSKNGATSDYNEQF
>TRBJ1-6|TRBV6-5
ASTETYNSPLH
>TRBJ2-1|TRBV19
ASSTSGGGVQF
>TRBJ1-1|TRBV5-1
ASSSDGALMNTEAF
>TRBJ2-7|TRBV5-4
ASSNRGRFYEQY
>TRBJ2-7|TRBV27
ASRSPGQTYEQY
>TRBJ2-7|TRBV30
AWSVQRYEQY
>TRBJ1-2|TRBV7-9
ASSLAGQLYGYT
>TRBJ2-5|TRBV3-1/TRBV3-2
ASSHPLADQETQY
>TRBJ2-2|TRBV2
ASRRTGTNTGELF
>TRBJ1-2|TRBV4-1
ASSTRTGGAGNYGYT
>TRBJ1-6|TRBV7-9
ASSILQGARDSPLH
>TRBJ2-5|TRBV7-8
ASSLASGGKQAGETQY
>TRBJ1-1|TRBV14
ASSRKTGVGDTEAF
>TRBJ2-7|TRBV29-1
SVKGAQNKTYEQY
>TRBJ1-1|TRBV30
AWRELGGRNTEAF
>TRBJ1-1|TRBV11-2
ASSFTGQGNTEAF
>TRBJ1-1|TRBV6-2/TRBV6-3
ASSYPLAATEAF
>TRBJ1-5|TRBV2
ASRAGTGVGQPQH
>TRBJ1-4|TRBV18
ASCVGQGGEKLF
>TRBJ2-3|TRBV3-1/TRBV3-2
ASSQDPPSRATDTQY
>TRBJ1-3|TRBV11-2
ASSLGTRDTIY
>TRBJ2-2|TRBV5-1
ASSLAGQNTGELF
>TRBJ2-4|TRBV7-2
ASSSRLGAGGTDIQY
>TRBJ2-7|TRBV9
ASSVVADRVSEQY
>TRBJ2-2|TRBV5-1
ASSSSGGDTGELF
>TRBJ1-1|TRBV7-9
ASSVGEGTTEAF
>TRBJ1-2|TRBV2
ASSDRGIYGYT
>TRBJ1-2|TRBV9
ASRAGVHGYT
>TRBJ2-3|TRBV30
AWTSRGAGNTDTQY
>TRBJ2-3|TRBV5-1
ASSYGLAGGNTDTQY
>TRBJ2-7|TRBV9
ASSVASSGGLGEQY
>TRBJ2-1|TRBV5-1
ASSFLRGGFLGDEQF
>TRBJ2-3|TRBV24-1
ATSAAAGTDTQY
>TRBJ1-1|TRBV7-8
ASSFLGRANTEAF
>TRBJ1-1|TRBV27
ASSWDRGTEAF
>TRBJ1-6|TRBV6-5
ASSLTGVSNSPLH
>TRBJ1-1|TRBV13
ASSLWGGVNTEAF
>TRBJ1-2|TRBV27
ASSLSGQPYGYT
>TRBJ2-1|TRBV4-2
ASSPLRGGQGNEQF
>TRBJ1-5|TRBV7-2
ASSLGGGYQPQH
>TRBJ2-1|TRBV12-5
ASGLERDRLHEQF
>TRBJ1-2|TRBV4-2
ASSQWDRRAFYGYT
>TRBJ1-1|TRBV28
ASSTGQYRNTEAF
>TRBJ2-7|TRBV14
ASSPFRTGISYEQY
>TRBJ1-5|TRBV27
ASGDGDNQPQH
>TRBJ2-1|TRBV13
ASSLSFGTSFLQF